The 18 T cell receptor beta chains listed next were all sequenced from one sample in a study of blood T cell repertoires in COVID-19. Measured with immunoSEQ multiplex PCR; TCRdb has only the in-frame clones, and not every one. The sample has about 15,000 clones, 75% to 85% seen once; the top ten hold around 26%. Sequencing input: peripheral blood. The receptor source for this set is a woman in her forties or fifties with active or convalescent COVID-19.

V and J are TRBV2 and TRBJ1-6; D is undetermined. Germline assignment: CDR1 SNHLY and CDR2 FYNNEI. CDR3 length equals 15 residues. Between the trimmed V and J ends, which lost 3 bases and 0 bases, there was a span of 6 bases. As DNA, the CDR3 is TGTGCCAGCAGTGATGGGCGCTCCTATAATTCACCCCTCCACTTT. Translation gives CASSDGRSYNSPLHF.

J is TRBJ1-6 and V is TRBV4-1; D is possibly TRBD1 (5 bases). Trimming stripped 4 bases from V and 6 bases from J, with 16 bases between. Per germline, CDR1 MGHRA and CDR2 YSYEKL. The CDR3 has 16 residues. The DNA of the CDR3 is TGCGCCAGCAGCCCTCGGACAAAAACGACTAATTCACCCCTCCACTTT. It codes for CASSPRTKTTNSPLHF.

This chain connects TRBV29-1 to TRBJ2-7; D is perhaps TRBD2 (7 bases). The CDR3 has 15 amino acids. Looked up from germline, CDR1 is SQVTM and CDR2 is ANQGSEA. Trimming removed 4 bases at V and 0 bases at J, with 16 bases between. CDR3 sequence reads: CSVVPGGGSSYEQYF. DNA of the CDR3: TGCAGCGTTGTACCCGGCGGGGGCAGCTCCTACGAGCAGTACTTC.

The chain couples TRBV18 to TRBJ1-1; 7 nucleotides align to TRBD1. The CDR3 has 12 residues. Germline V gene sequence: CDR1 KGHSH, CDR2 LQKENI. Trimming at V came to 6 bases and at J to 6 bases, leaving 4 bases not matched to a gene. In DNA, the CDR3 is TGTGCCAGCTCCCTCGACAGGGCTGAAGCTTTCTTT. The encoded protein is CASSLDRAEAFF.

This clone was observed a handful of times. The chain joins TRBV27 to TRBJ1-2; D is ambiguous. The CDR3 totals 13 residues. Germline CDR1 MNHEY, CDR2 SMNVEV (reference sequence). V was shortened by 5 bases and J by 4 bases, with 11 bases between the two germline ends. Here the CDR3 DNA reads TGTGCCAGCAGTACCGGTCGTGCCTATGGCTACACCTTC. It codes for CASSTGRAYGYTF.

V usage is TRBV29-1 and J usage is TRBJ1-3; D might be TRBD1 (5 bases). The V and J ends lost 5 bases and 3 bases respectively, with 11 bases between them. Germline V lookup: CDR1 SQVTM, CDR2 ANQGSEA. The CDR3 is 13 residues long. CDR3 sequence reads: CSVRQTGGNTIYF. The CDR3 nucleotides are TGCAGCGTTCGACAGACGGGTGGAAACACCATATATTTT.

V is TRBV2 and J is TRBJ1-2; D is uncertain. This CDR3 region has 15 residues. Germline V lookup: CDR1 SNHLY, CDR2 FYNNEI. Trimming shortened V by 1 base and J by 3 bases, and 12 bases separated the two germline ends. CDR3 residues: CASSEVSPRDYGYTF. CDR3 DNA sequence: TGTGCCAGCAGTGAAGTCAGTCCCCGGGACTATGGCTACACCTTC.

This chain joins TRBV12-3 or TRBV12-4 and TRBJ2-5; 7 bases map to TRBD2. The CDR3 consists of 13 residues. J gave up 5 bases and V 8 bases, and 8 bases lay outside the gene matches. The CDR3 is CASCMMGGETQYF. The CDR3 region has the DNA TGTGCCAGCTGTATGATGGGGGGGGAGACCCAGTACTTC.

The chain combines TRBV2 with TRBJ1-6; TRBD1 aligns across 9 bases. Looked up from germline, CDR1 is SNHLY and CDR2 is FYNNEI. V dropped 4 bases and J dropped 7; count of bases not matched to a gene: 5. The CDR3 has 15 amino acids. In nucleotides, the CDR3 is TGTGCCAGCAGTGTGAGGACAGGGGAGAATTCACCCCTCCACTTT. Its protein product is CASSVRTGENSPLHF.

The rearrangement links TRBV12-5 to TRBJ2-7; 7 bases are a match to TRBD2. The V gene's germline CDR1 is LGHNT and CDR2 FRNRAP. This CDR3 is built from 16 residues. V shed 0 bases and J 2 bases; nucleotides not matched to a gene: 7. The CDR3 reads CASGLVLAGETYEQYF. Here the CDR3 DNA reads TGTGCTAGTGGTTTGGTACTGGCGGGGGAAACCTACGAGCAGTACTTC.

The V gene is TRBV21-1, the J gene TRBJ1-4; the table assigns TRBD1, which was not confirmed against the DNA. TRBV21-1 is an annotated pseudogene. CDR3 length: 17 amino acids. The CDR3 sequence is CASSKCPGGPTYEKLFF. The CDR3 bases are TGTGCCAGCAGCAAATGCCCAGGGGGCCCAACCTATGAAAAACTGTTTTTT.

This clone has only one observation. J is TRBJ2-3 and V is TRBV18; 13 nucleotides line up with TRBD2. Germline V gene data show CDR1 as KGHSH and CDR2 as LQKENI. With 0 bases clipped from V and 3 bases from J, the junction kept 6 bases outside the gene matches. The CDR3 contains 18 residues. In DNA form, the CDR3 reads TGTGCCAGCTCACCACCGCGGACTAGCGGGAGAGGGACAGATACGCAGTATTTT. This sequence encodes CASSPPRTSGRGTDTQYF.

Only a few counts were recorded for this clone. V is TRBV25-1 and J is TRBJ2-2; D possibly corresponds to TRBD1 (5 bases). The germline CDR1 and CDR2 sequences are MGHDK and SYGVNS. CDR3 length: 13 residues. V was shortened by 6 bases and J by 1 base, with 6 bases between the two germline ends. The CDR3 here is CASSQGNTGELFF. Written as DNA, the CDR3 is TGTGCCAGCAGCCAGGGGAACACCGGGGAGCTGTTTTTT.

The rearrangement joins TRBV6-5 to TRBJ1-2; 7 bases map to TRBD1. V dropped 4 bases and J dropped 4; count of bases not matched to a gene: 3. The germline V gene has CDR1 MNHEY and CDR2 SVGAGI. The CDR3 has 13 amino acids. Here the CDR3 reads CASSFDRVYGYTF. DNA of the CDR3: TGTGCCAGCAGTTTTGACAGGGTCTATGGCTACACCTTC.

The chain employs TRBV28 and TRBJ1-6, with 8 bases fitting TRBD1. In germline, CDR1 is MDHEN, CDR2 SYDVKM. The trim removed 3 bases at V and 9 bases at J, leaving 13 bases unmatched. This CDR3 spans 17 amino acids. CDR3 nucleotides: TGTGCCAGCAGTTTCCGACAGGGGACGGGACTGGGTTCACCCCTCCACTTT. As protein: CASSFRQGTGLGSPLHF.

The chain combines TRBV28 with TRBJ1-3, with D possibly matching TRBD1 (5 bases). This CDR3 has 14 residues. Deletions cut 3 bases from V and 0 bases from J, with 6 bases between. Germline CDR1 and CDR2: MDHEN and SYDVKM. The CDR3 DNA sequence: TGTGCCAGCAGTTTTGACAGCTCTGGAAACACCATATATTTT. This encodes CASSFDSSGNTIYF. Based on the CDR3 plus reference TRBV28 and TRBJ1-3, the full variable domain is DVKVTQSSRYLVKRTGEKVFLECVQDMDHENMFWYRQDPGLGLRLIYFSYDVKMKEKGDIPEGYSVSREKKERFSLILESASTNQTSMYLCASSFDSSGNTIYFGEGSWLTVV.

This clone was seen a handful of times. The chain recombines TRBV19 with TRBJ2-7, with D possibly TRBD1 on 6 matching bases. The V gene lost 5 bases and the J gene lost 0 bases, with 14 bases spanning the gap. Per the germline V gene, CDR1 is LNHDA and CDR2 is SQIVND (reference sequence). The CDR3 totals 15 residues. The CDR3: CASSYRDVASYEQYF. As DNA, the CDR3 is TGTGCCAGTAGTTACAGGGATGTTGCCTCCTACGAGCAGTACTTC.

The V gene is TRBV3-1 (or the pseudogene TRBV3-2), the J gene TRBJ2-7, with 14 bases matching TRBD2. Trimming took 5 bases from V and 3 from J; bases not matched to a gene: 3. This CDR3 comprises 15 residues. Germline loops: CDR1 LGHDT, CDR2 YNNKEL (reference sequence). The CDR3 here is CASSKGTSGSYEQYF. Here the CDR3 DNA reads TGTGCCAGCAGCAAGGGGACTAGCGGGAGCTACGAGCAGTACTTC.